The 2 T cell receptor beta chains below come from one sample, sequenced in a study of blood T cells in healthy people across ages. Then a second PCR, running about 6 to 11 cycles, was carried out with a sample-barcoded 5' primer and a J-beta primer mix. In TCRdb, the 5' RACE reads were re-called with MiXCR into one record per CDR3 protein. The sample holds 350,000 to 450,000 distinct CDR3 sequences; approximately 47% are singletons and the top ten take under 65%. Sequenced sample: blood. The origin of the receptors is a man between 60 and 75 years old in good health.

The chain recombines TRBV20-1 with TRBJ2-1; 13 bases map to TRBD2. Germline V lookup: CDR1 DFQATT, CDR2 SNEGSKA (reference sequence). The V gene end was trimmed by 1 base and the J gene end by 4 bases; junction bases not matched to a gene: 7. The CDR3 has 17 amino acids. CDR3 sequence: CSARGLTSGGLYNEQFF. The CDR3 nucleotides are TGCAGTGCTAGAGGATTGACTAGCGGGGGGCTGTACAATGAGCAGTTCTTC.

The CDR3 DNA is TGTGCCAGCAGCCATCGATCAACGACTAGTAACGGTTACGAGCAGTACTTC. Translation gives CASSHRSTTSNGYEQYF. The V and J genes are TRBV4-2 and TRBJ2-7, with D maybe TRBD2 (6 bases). The CDR3 length is 17 residues. V lost 3 bases to trimming and J lost 4 bases, with 22 bases between them. In germline, CDR1 is LGHNA, CDR2 YNFKEQ.